This T cell receptor (beta chain) came from a study of lymphopenia after photon versus proton radiotherapy. Overall study findings and caveats: Photon-treated patients lost naive T cells and TCR diversity; proton-treated stayed stable. Only patients who died were analyzed for survival; proton advantage is unproven. Larger post-nadir TCR diversity loss correlated inversely with survival in deceased patients. After lymphocyte nadir, photon-treated repertoires showed oligoclonal expansion, especially CD8+ Temra.

Note on this clone: What it binds is not known.

The table came from immunoSEQ multiplex PCR; TCRdb's copy has only in-frame clones and leaves some out. The sample has about 26,000 clones; 90% are singletons. Germline CDR1 and CDR2: SGHVS and FNYEAQ. The CDR3 spans 13 residues. Between the trimmed V and J ends, which lost 7 bases and 9 bases, there was a span of 16 bases. The origin of this receptor is a woman between 50 and 59 years old with cholangiocarcinoma. Sequencing was performed on peripheral blood, taken from a patient treated with photon-based radiotherapy. The chain combines TRBV7-6 with TRBJ2-1; D ambiguous. CDR3: CASMDPASREQFF. CDR3 bases: TGTGCCAGCATGGACCCTGCTTCGCGTGAGCAGTTCTTC.